These 25 T cell receptor beta chains originate from one sample sequenced in a study of PD-L1 blockade in urothelial cancer. Only in-frame clones appear in the TCRdb table, and some are missing; sequencing was by immunoSEQ multiplex PCR. The sample records just under 45,000 clones, more than 70% being singletons. The sequencing here drew on PBMCs, taken around atezolizumab (anti-PD-L1) treatment. The receptors were gathered from an older woman with urothelial cancer.

This chain links TRBV4-3 with TRBJ2-3; D might be TRBD1 (5 bases). The CDR3 is 13 residues long. The V and J ends lost 1 base and 6 bases respectively, with 8 bases between them. Germline CDR1 reads LGHNA; CDR2 reads YSLEER. CDR3 loop: CASSQGHRDTQYF. Here the CDR3 DNA reads TGCGCCAGCAGCCAAGGTCACAGGGATACGCAGTATTTT.

V and J are TRBV7-6 and TRBJ2-5; 14 nucleotides match TRBD2. Unmatched junction bases numbered 7, after V lost 5 bases and J lost 2 bases. This CDR3 comprises 17 residues. Germline V gives CDR1 SGHVS, CDR2 FNYEAQ. In DNA, the CDR3 is TGTGCCAGCAGCCCCGGACTAGCGGGGGGCCTTCAAGAGACCCAGTACTTC. It codes for CASSPGLAGGLQETQYF.

The chain recombines TRBV13 with TRBJ2-7; 10 bases are shared with TRBD1. After removal of 5 bases from V and 5 bases from J, the junction contained 6 bases not matched to a gene. Germline V CDR1 and CDR2: PRHDT, FYEKMQ (reference sequence). This CDR3 has 14 amino acids. This CDR3 reads CASSGQGGFHEQYF. CDR3 in DNA: TGTGCCAGCAGCGGACAGGGGGGGTTCCACGAGCAGTACTTC.

The gene calls are TRBV6-5 and TRBJ2-1, with 7 nucleotides matching TRBD1. The CDR3 runs to 16 residues. The germline gives CDR1 MNHEY, CDR2 SVGAGI. The trim removed 2 bases at V and 5 bases at J, leaving 9 bases unmatched. The CDR3 loop reads CASSYRRQGANNEQFF. CDR3 nucleotides: TGTGCCAGCAGTTACCGGCGACAGGGTGCGAACAATGAGCAGTTCTTC.

This clone was picked up a small number of times. This chain joins TRBV6-5 and TRBJ1-1; TRBD1 matches 8 bases. Germline values: CDR1 MNHEY, CDR2 SVGAGI. Trimming cost V 6 bases and J 5 bases; bases outside gene matches: 11. The CDR3 loop spans 15 amino acids. The CDR3 sequence is CASSPGQGQGTEAFF. The CDR3 nucleotides are TGTGCCAGCAGCCCAGGACAGGGTCAAGGGACTGAAGCTTTCTTT.

This sequence joins TRBV9 and TRBJ1-1; tentatively, D is TRBD1 (5 bases). The V gene lost 4 bases and the J gene lost 0 bases, with 16 bases spanning the gap. Germline values: CDR1 SGDLS, CDR2 YYNGEE. This CDR3 contains 16 residues. For the CDR3, the DNA is TGTGCCAGCAGCCCCCTCGGAGGGGAAGTGAACACTGAAGCTTTCTTT. Translating it yields CASSPLGGEVNTEAFF.

Here the CDR3 reads CASSLFEAETQYF. The DNA of the CDR3 is TGTGCCAGCAGCTTGTTCGAGGCGGAGACCCAGTACTTC. The chain uses TRBV5-8 and TRBJ2-5; D call uncertain. Germline-derived CDR1 and CDR2 are SGHTS and YDEGEE. V was pared by 1 base and J by 5 bases, with 9 bases between. The CDR3 is 13 amino acids.

This clone was seen a few times. The V call is TRBV19, the J call TRBJ2-7; D is undetermined. Germline loops: CDR1 LNHDA, CDR2 SQIVND (reference sequence). V was pared by 4 bases and J by 0 bases, with 10 bases between. The CDR3 is 14 amino acids. The CDR3 nucleotides read TGTGCCAGTAGTACTAGAATTAGCTCCTACGAGCAGTACTTC. It is translated as CASSTRISSYEQYF.

Relative to its sample, this clone is medium-sized. The V gene is TRBV6-5, the J gene TRBJ1-2; 11 bases map to TRBD1. Trimming removed 4 bases from V and 5 bases from J; junction bases left unmatched: 6. Germline assignment: CDR1 MNHEY and CDR2 SVGAGI. The length of the CDR3 is 15 residues. The CDR3 spells CASSSQGQGAYGYTF. Here the CDR3 DNA reads TGTGCCAGCAGTTCACAAGGACAGGGGGCTTATGGCTACACCTTC.

This chain uses TRBV13 with TRBJ2-3; D unresolved. Germline V gives CDR1 PRHDT, CDR2 FYEKMQ (reference sequence). This CDR3 is built from 12 residues. V gave up 5 bases and J gave up 10 bases, with 13 bases separating them. The CDR3 DNA follows: TGTGCCAGCAGCCTACCGGAGACGCCGCAGTATTTT. This translates into CASSLPETPQYF.

The chain joins TRBV28 to TRBJ1-2; 8 bases are shared with TRBD1. Trimming removed 5 bases from V and 1 base from J; junction bases left unmatched: 6. In germline, CDR1 is MDHEN, CDR2 SYDVKM. This CDR3 has 15 amino acids. The CDR3 here is CASSPPDRGNYGYTF. CDR3 coding DNA: TGTGCCAGCAGTCCCCCAGACAGGGGTAACTATGGCTACACCTTC.

The chain couples TRBV4-3 to TRBJ2-2; 9 bases fit TRBD2. The V and J ends lost 1 base and 5 bases, in that order; junction bases with no gene match: 5. There are 16 residues in the CDR3. The germline V gene has CDR1 LGHNA and CDR2 YSLEER. CDR3 sequence (DNA): TGCGCCAGCAGCCAAGTTTCTAGCGGGATAACCGGGGAGCTGTTTTTT. Amino acids: CASSQVSSGITGELFF.

The V and J genes are TRBV5-4 and TRBJ2-5, with 9 nucleotides matching TRBD2. The length of the CDR3 is 18 residues. V was pared by 3 bases and J by 1 base, with 13 bases of the junction left unmatched. Germline lookup yields CDR1 SGHNT and CDR2 YYREEE (reference sequence). The CDR3 here is CASSSPISGLAPQETQYF. In DNA form, the CDR3 reads TGTGCCAGCAGCTCCCCTATTTCGGGACTAGCTCCCCAAGAGACCCAGTACTTC. Combining the CDR3 with reference TRBV5-4 and TRBJ2-5 gives the whole variable domain ETGVTQSPTHLIKTRGQQVTLRCSSQSGHNTVSWYQQALGQGPQFIFQYYREEENGRGNFPPRFSGLQFPNYSSELNVNALELDDSALYLCASSSPISGLAPQETQYFGPGTRLLVL.

J is TRBJ1-4 and V is TRBV15; 9 nucleotides align to TRBD1. Germline V gives CDR1 LNHNV, CDR2 YYDKDF (reference sequence). This CDR3 spans 15 amino acids. The ends lost 5 bases at V and 4 bases at J; junction bases unmatched: 5. CDR3 region: CATSLDRGYNEKLFF. CDR3 nucleotides: TGTGCCACCAGCTTGGACAGGGGCTATAATGAAAAACTGTTTTTT. Complete variable domain (other parts from reference TRBV15 and TRBJ1-4): DAMVIQNPRYQVTQFGKPVTLSCSQTLNHNVMYWYQQKSSQAPKLLFHYYDKDFNNEADTPDNFQSRRPNTSFCFLDIRSPGLGDTAMYLCATSLDRGYNEKLFFGSGTQLSVL.

The chain links TRBV18 to TRBJ1-2; 7 bases match TRBD1. J was trimmed by 14 bases and V by 3 bases; bases with no gene match: 9. Germline values: CDR1 KGHSH, CDR2 LQKENI. The CDR3 loop spans 12 amino acids. CDR3 loop: CASSPTDRVRTF. Here the CDR3 DNA reads TGTGCCAGCTCACCCACAGACAGGGTTCGAACCTTC.

The V and J genes are TRBV9 and TRBJ2-7; TRBD1 agrees at 9 bases. Germline CDR1 SGDLS, CDR2 YYNGEE. The trim removed 3 bases at V and 3 bases at J, leaving 7 bases unmatched. The CDR3 is 15 residues long. The CDR3 DNA follows: TGTGCCAGCAGCGGAGTGGGACAGGGAGTCTACGAGCAGTACTTC. Encoded protein: CASSGVGQGVYEQYF.

This chain links TRBV7-9 with TRBJ2-7, with D possibly TRBD1 on 6 matching bases. The germline CDR1 and CDR2 sequences are SEHNR and FQNEAQ (reference sequence). V was shortened by 5 bases and J by 7 bases, with 9 bases between the two germline ends. The length of the CDR3 is 11 residues. CDR3 DNA sequence: TGTGCCAGCAGCAAAAGGGGGGAGCAGTACTTC. Its protein product is CASSKRGEQYF.

V gene TRBV29-1 combines with J gene TRBJ2-3; 12 positions match TRBD2. In germline, CDR1 is SQVTM, CDR2 ANQGSEA. This CDR3 region has 17 residues. J lost 2 bases, V lost 4 bases, and 10 bases had no gene match. The CDR3 DNA reads TGCAGCGTTGCCGGAAACCTAGCGGGAGGGCTCACAGATACGCAGTATTTT. This gives the protein CSVAGNLAGGLTDTQYF.

This sequence joins TRBV7-3 and TRBJ1-2; the D is unclear. V was trimmed by 2 bases and J by 2 bases, leaving 3 bases between them. The CDR3 length is 12 residues. From germline, CDR1 is SGHTA and CDR2 FQGTGA. The CDR3 sequence: CASSLQNYGYTF. The CDR3 DNA reads TGTGCCAGCAGCTTACAGAACTATGGCTACACCTTC. Full variable domain (rest looked up from reference TRBV7-3 and TRBJ1-2): GAGVSQTPSNKVTEKGKYVELRCDPISGHTALYWYRQSLGQGPEFLIYFQGTGAADDSGLPNDRFFAVRPEGSVSTLKIQRTERGDSAVYLCASSLQNYGYTFGSGTRLTVV.

The chain has TRBV5-6 and TRBJ2-5; D gene ambiguous. The germline V and J ends were trimmed by 0 bases and 0 bases, with 12 bases remaining between them. There are 16 residues in the CDR3. Germline values: CDR1 SGHDT, CDR2 YYEEEE. This chain's CDR3 is CASSLVVIADQETQYF. DNA for the CDR3: TGTGCCAGCAGCTTGGTCGTAATCGCGGACCAAGAGACCCAGTACTTC.

This clone is medium-sized (0.01 to 0.1%) in the sample. This rearrangement joins TRBV15 to TRBJ2-7; D unclear. V was shortened by 0 bases and J by 5 bases, with 8 bases between the two germline ends. There are 13 residues in the CDR3. Germline V lookup: CDR1 LNHNV, CDR2 YYDKDF (reference sequence). CDR3 sequence reads: CATSRDRVNEQYF. CDR3 in DNA: TGTGCCACCAGCAGAGATCGAGTCAACGAGCAGTACTTC.

This clone has more than one count but fewer than ten. The J gene is TRBJ2-5, the V gene TRBV15; 9 nucleotides agree with TRBD1. Germline V lookup: CDR1 LNHNV, CDR2 YYDKDF (reference sequence). The CDR3 is made up of 16 amino acids. The ends lost 3 bases at V and 5 bases at J; junction bases unmatched: 10. CDR3 in amino acids: CATSRVTGGAGETQYF. CDR3 bases: TGTGCCACCAGCAGGGTAACAGGGGGCGCAGGGGAGACCCAGTACTTC.

The rearrangement uses TRBV5-1 and TRBJ1-1; 8 nucleotides agree with TRBD1. The junction had 7 bases not matched to a gene; V was cut back by 1 base and J by 5 bases. The CDR3 runs 15 residues. Per the germline V gene, CDR1 is SGHRS and CDR2 is YFSETQ. CDR3 DNA sequence: TGCGCCAGCAGCTTGAGGCAGGGGGCGCGAACTGAAGCTTTCTTT. Translating gives CASSLRQGARTEAFF.

This clone was observed once. The chain carries TRBV29-1 and TRBJ2-3; 9 bases match TRBD2. This CDR3 is built from 14 residues. Trimming took 7 bases from V and 4 from J; bases not matched to a gene: 9. Germline assignment: CDR1 SQVTM and CDR2 ANQGSEA. The CDR3 bases are TGCAGCGCGAGGACTAGCGCTGGTCCAGATACGCAGTATTTT. Protein sequence: CSARTSAGPDTQYF.

This chain uses TRBV19 with TRBJ2-2; 11 bases align to TRBD2. Germline CDR1 is LNHDA and CDR2 is SQIVND (reference sequence). The CDR3 totals 16 residues. V was clipped by 6 bases and J by 2 bases; unmatched bases: 5. This chain's CDR3 is CASRSSGGANTGELFF. The CDR3 DNA sequence: TGTGCCAGTAGGAGTAGCGGGGGGGCAAACACCGGGGAGCTGTTTTTT.